These 2 T cell receptor beta chains originate from one sample sequenced in a study of control samples from healthy donors and cancer patients. The table came from immunoSEQ multiplex PCR; TCRdb's copy has only in-frame clones and leaves some out. The sample lists 120,000 to 150,000 clones, 75% to 90% seen once, with roughly 8.4% in the top ten. Sample: blood. The receptor set was obtained from a woman aged 30 to 39 in good health.

CDR3 amino acids: CASSRGTSGGGAYNEQFF. The CDR3 DNA sequence: TGTGCCAGCAGCCGTGGGACTAGCGGAGGGGGGGCCTACAATGAGCAGTTCTTC. This sequence joins TRBV3-1 (or the pseudogene TRBV3-2) and TRBJ2-1, with 11 bases lining up with TRBD2. The germline V gene has CDR1 LGHDT and CDR2 YNNKEL (reference sequence). This CDR3 has 18 residues. Unmatched junction bases numbered 10, after V lost 4 bases and J lost 2 bases.

The CDR3 DNA reads TGTGCCAGCAGCTTAAGACGGACCTACGAGCAGTACTTC. Translated, it gives CASSLRRTYEQYF. This rearrangement joins TRBV13 to TRBJ2-7, with unresolved D. CDR1 is PRHDT and CDR2 is FYEKMQ in the germline V gene (reference sequence). CDR3 size: 13 residues. Trimming left V 2 bases short and J 2 bases short, with 7 bases between.